A single sample gave rise to the 5 T cell receptor beta chains below, sequenced in a study of blood T cell repertoires in COVID-19. TCRdb's copy holds only in-frame clones and misses some; the assay was immunoSEQ multiplex PCR. The sample has about 180,000 clones; approximately 88% are singletons. Sequenced material: PBMCs or T cells enriched from blood (not recorded which). Every receptor here comes from a woman between 18 and 29 years old who had recovered from COVID-19.

CDR3 protein: CASSIKEVTEAFF. In nucleotides, the CDR3 is TGTGCCAGCTCAATCAAGGAGGTGACTGAAGCTTTCTTT. The chain links TRBV18 to TRBJ1-1; D is uncertain. With 5 bases removed from V and 5 bases from J, the gap between germline ends came to 12 bases. The CDR3 has 13 residues. CDR1 is KGHSH and CDR2 is LQKENI in the germline V gene.

This clone was found once. The chain links TRBV19 to TRBJ2-2; TRBD1 matches at 7 bases. From germline, CDR1 is LNHDA and CDR2 SQIVND (reference sequence). V trimming: 5 bases; J trimming: 2 bases; junction bases outside the gene matches: 5. The CDR3 is 15 residues long. The DNA for the CDR3 is TGTGCCAGTAGTCCGTGGACAGGCAACACCGGGGAGCTGTTTTTT. This translates into CASSPWTGNTGELFF.

This sequence joins TRBV28 and TRBJ2-3; D call uncertain. The CDR3 consists of 15 residues. Germline lookup yields CDR1 MDHEN and CDR2 SYDVKM. With 1 base removed from V and 6 bases from J, the gap between germline ends came to 14 bases. The CDR3, as DNA: TGTGCCAGCAGTTTATCGAGTAGCCTCGGGGATACGCAGTATTTT. As protein: CASSLSSSLGDTQYF.

The chain recombines TRBV13 with TRBJ1-2, with D hard to call. Germline-derived CDR1 and CDR2 are PRHDT and FYEKMQ (reference sequence). This CDR3 has 11 residues. Trimming cost V 8 bases and J 4 bases, with 8 bases left between them. Here the CDR3 DNA reads TGTGCCAGCTCAGGATTCTATGGCTACACCTTC. It specifies CASSGFYGYTF. Complete variable domain (other parts from reference TRBV13 and TRBJ1-2): AAGVIQSPRHLIKEKRETATLKCYPIPRHDTVYWYQQGPGQDPQFLISFYEKMQSDKGSIPDRFSAQQFSDYHSELNMSSLELGDSALYFCASSGFYGYTFGSGTRLTVV.

The J gene is TRBJ2-2, the V gene TRBV7-6, with 7 bases that match TRBD2. CDR1 and CDR2 from the germline V gene are SGHVS and FNYEAQ. The trim removed 5 bases at V and 2 bases at J, leaving 8 bases unmatched. The length of the CDR3 is 16 residues. The CDR3 protein is CASSQPAGYNTGELFF. In DNA, the CDR3 is TGTGCCAGCAGCCAGCCAGCGGGGTACAACACCGGGGAGCTGTTTTTT. The full variable domain, in which reference TRBV7-6 and TRBJ2-2 provide the parts outside the CDR3, is GAGVSQSPRYKVTKRGQDVALRCDPISGHVSLYWYRQALGQGPEFLTYFNYEAQQDKSGLPNDRFSAERPEGSISTLTIQRTEQRDSAMYRCASSQPAGYNTGELFFGEGSRLTVL.